What follows are 11 T cell receptor beta chains derived from one specimen sequenced in a study of CXCR3-negative and CXCR3-positive naive CD8 T cells. UMI-labeled TRB cDNA libraries were prepared by 5' RACE. TCRdb derives one entry per CDR3 protein from the 5' RACE reads, leaving out DNA. Recorded for this sample: roughly 48,000 distinct CDR3 sequences. The sample was memory CD8+ T cells from blood. These receptors were taken from a human donor in good health. Some clones in this sample may be carry-over from other donors' samples.

The chain couples TRBV7-9 to TRBJ2-7; the TCRdb call, TRBD1, lacks DNA for checking. The CDR3 consists of 18 residues. Germline V gene lookup returns CDR1 SEHNR and CDR2 FQNEAQ (reference sequence). CDR3 loop: CASSPDAGDDREPYEQYF. The variable domain in full, with the rest retrieved from reference TRBV7-9 and TRBJ2-7, is DTGVSQNPRHKITKRGQNVTFRCDPISEHNRLYWYRQTLGQGPEFLTYFQNEAQLEKSRLLSDRFSAERPKGSFSTLEIQRTEQGDSAMYLCASSPDAGDDREPYEQYFGPGTRLTVT.

This chain links TRBV21-1 with TRBJ2-6; absent DNA, TCRdb's TRBD2 call cannot be checked. TRBV21-1 is classified as a pseudogene. The CDR3 is 19 residues long. The CDR3 sequence is CASSKCGGRESSGANVLTF.

J is TRBJ2-7 and V is TRBV4-3; with no DNA, the TCRdb D assignment of TRBD2 cannot be verified. The CDR3 consists of 18 residues. Per the germline V gene, CDR1 is LGHNA and CDR2 is YSLEER. The CDR3 protein is CTSSQYEKQAGAPYEQYF.

The rearrangement joins TRBV11-2 to TRBJ1-2; with no DNA, the TCRdb D assignment of TRBD1 cannot be verified. Germline V gives CDR1 SGHAT, CDR2 FQNNGV. The CDR3 totals 12 residues. The CDR3 spells CASSPGTYGYTF. The entire variable domain, with the rest obtained from reference TRBV11-2 and TRBJ1-2, is as follows: EAGVAQSPRYKIIEKRQSVAFWCNPISGHATLYWYQQILGQGPKLLIQFQNNGVVDDSQLPKDRFSAERLKGVDSTLKIQPAKLEDSAVYLCASSPGTYGYTFGSGTRLTVV.

The gene calls are TRBV6-2 or TRBV6-3 and TRBJ1-1; the TRBD1 assignment by TCRdb is unverifiable without DNA. The CDR3 runs to 13 residues. Germline V gene lookup returns CDR1 MNHEY and CDR2 SVGEGT. The CDR3 is CASSYIEQGEAFF.

The CDR3 protein is CSVGPGDTQYF. V gene TRBV29-1 combines with J gene TRBJ2-3; the TCRdb D gene call, TRBD1, has no DNA to confirm it. The CDR3 covers 11 residues. In germline, CDR1 is SQVTM, CDR2 ANQGSEA.

The V gene is TRBV4-3, the J gene TRBJ2-7; TCRdb designates TRBD1, a call that cannot be tested without DNA. The germline V gene has CDR1 LGHNA and CDR2 YSLEER. The CDR3 totals 14 residues. CDR3 loop: CASSPGQGAEGKYF.

V and J are TRBV7-9 and TRBJ2-7; TCRdb's D call, TRBD1, is unchecked because there is no DNA. CDR1 and CDR2 from the germline V gene are SEHNR and FQNEAQ (reference sequence). This CDR3 has 15 residues. CDR3 residues: CASSSWTGDKGEQYF.

The chain links TRBV28 to TRBJ2-2; the TRBD1 assignment by TCRdb is unverifiable without DNA. The CDR3 is 14 amino acids. Germline lookup yields CDR1 MDHEN and CDR2 SYDVKM. CDR3 amino acids: CASSFPSNTGELFF.

The V call is TRBV19, the J call TRBJ2-6; TCRdb calls TRBD1, which cannot be checked without DNA. The germline V gene encodes CDR1 LNHDA and CDR2 SQIVND (reference sequence). The CDR3 consists of 16 residues. The CDR3 spells CASSPGEGSGANVLTF.

The rearrangement joins TRBV29-1 to TRBJ2-7; checking the TCRdb D call of TRBD1 is not possible without DNA. The CDR3 runs 13 residues. CDR1 SQVTM and CDR2 ANQGSEA come from the germline V gene. CDR3 protein: CSVARTGGYEQYF.